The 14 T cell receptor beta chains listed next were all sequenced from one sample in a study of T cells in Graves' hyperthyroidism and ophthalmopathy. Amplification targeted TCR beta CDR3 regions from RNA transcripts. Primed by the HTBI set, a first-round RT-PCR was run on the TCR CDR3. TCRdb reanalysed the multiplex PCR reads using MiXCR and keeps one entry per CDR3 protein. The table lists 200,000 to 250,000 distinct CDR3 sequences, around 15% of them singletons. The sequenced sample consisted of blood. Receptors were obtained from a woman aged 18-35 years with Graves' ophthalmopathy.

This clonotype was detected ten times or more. CDR3 coding DNA: TGCAGTGCTAGAGATGGTAGGGTGGGAAATGGCTACACCTTC. It translates to CSARDGRVGNGYTF. This chain uses TRBV20-1 with TRBJ1-2, with D hard to call. Deletions cut 0 bases from V and 6 bases from J, with 14 bases between. This CDR3 has 14 residues. Germline V gives CDR1 DFQATT, CDR2 SNEGSKA (reference sequence).

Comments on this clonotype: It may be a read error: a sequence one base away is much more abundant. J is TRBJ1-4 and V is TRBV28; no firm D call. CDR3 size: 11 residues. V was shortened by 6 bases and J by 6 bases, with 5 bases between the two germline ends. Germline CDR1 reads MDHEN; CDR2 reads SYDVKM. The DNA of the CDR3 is TGTGCCAGCAGATTCGATGAAAAACTGTTTTTT. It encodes CASRFDEKLFF.

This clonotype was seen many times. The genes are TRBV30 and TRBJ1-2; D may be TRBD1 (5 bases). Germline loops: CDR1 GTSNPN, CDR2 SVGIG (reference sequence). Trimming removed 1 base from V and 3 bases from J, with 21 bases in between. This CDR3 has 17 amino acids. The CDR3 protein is CAWSGQKTGPLYYGYTF. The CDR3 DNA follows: TGTGCCTGGAGTGGACAGAAGACCGGACCTCTTTACTATGGCTACACCTTC.

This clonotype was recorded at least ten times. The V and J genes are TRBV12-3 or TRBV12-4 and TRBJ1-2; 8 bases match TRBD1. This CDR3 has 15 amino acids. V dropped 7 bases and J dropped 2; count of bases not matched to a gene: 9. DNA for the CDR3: TGTGCCAGCAACTTACAGGGGGATTGGAACTATGGCTACACCTTC. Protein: CASNLQGDWNYGYTF.

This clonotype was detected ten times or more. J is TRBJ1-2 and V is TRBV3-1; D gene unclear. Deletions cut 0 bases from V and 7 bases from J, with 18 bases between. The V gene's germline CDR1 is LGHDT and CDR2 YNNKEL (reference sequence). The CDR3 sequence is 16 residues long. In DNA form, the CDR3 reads TGTGCCAGCAGCCAAGATTTTTTTAGCGACATCAGTGGCTACACCTTC. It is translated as CASSQDFFSDISGYTF.

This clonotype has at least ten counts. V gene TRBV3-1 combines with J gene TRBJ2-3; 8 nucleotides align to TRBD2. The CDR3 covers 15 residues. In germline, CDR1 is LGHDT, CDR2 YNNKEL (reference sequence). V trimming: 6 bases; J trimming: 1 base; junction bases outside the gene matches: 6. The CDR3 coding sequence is TGTGCCAGCAGTACGCGAGCGGGGGGCACAGATACGCAGTATTTT. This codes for CASSTRAGGTDTQYF.

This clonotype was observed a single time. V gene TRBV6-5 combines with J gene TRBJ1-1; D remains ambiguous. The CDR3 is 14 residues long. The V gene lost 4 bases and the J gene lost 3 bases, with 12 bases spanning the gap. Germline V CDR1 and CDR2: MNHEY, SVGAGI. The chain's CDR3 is CASSSRTGDTEAFF. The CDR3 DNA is TGTGCCAGCAGTTCTCGGACGGGAGACACTGAAGCTTTCTTT.

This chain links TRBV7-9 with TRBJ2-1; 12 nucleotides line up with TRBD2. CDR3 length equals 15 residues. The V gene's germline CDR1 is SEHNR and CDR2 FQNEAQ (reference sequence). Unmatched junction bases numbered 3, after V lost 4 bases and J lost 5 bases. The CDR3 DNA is TGTGCCAGCAGCTCGCGGACTAGCGGGAACAATGAGCAGTTCTTC. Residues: CASSSRTSGNNEQFF.

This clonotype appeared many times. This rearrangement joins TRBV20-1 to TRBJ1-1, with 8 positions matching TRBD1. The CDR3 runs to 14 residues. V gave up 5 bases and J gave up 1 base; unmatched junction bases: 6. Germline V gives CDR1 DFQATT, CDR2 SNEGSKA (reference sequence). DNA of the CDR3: TGCAGTGCTGTTGCAGGGGGCCAGAACACTGAAGCTTTCTTT. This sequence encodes CSAVAGGQNTEAFF.

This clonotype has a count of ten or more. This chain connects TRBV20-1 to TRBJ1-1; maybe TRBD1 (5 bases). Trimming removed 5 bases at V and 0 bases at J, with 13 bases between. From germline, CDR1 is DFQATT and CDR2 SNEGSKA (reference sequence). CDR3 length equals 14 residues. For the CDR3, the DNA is TGCAGTGCTGGGGCAGGGTTTATGAACACTGAAGCTTTCTTT. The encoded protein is CSAGAGFMNTEAFF.

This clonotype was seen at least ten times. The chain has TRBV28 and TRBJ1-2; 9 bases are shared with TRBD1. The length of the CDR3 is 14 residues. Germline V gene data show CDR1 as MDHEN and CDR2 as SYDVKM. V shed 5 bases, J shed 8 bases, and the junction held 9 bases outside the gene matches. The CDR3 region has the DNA TGTGCCAGCAGTCCGCCCGGGACAGGGTACGGCTACACCTTC. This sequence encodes CASSPPGTGYGYTF.

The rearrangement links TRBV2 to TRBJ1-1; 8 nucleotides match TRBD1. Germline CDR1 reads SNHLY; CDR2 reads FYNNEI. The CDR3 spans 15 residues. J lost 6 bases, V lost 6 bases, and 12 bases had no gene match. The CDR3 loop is CASSSHGQGGPEAFF. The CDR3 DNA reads TGTGCCAGCAGCTCACACGGACAGGGCGGTCCTGAAGCTTTCTTT.

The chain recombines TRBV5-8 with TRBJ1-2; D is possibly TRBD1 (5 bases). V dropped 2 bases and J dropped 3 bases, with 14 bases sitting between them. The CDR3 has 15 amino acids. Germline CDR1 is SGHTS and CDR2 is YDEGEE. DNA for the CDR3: TGTGCCAGCAGCTTCGGGTCAGGGCTAGACTATGGCTACACCTTC. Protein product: CASSFGSGLDYGYTF.

This CDR3 reads CASSPDRGLNTEAFF. CDR3 coding DNA: TGTGCCAGCAGCCCGGACAGGGGGCTGAACACTGAAGCTTTCTTT. V is TRBV7-8 and J is TRBJ1-1; 11 nucleotides match TRBD1. CDR1 SGHVS and CDR2 FQNEAQ come from the germline V gene. J lost 0 bases, V lost 5 bases, and 2 bases had no gene match. This CDR3 is built from 15 residues.